This T cell receptor beta chain came from a study of blood T cell repertoires in COVID-19. About the study: The United States, Italy and Spain supplied acute and convalescent COVID-19 samples.

Clones were sequenced by immunoSEQ multiplex PCR, and TCRdb holds only the in-frame ones, with some missing. The sample has 250,000 to 400,000 clones, about 91% seen once; the top ten hold 1.6%. The ends lost 5 bases at V and 2 bases at J; junction bases unmatched: 8. This CDR3 has 15 residues. In germline, CDR1 is SGHAT, CDR2 FQNNGV. The receptor comes from a woman in her twenties or thirties with COVID-19, enrolled during active disease. The rearrangement links TRBV11-2 to TRBJ2-5; TRBD2 aligns across 7 bases. The specimen was peripheral blood. CDR3 region: CASSAKPRGQETQYF. The CDR3 DNA reads TGTGCCAGCAGCGCAAAACCGCGGGGGCAAGAGACCCAGTACTTC. The variable domain in full, completed from reference TRBV11-2 and TRBJ2-5, reads EAGVAQSPRYKIIEKRQSVAFWCNPISGHATLYWYQQILGQGPKLLIQFQNNGVVDDSQLPKDRFSAERLKGVDSTLKIQPAKLEDSAVYLCASSAKPRGQETQYFGPGTRLLVL.